The 3 T cell receptor beta chains listed next were all sequenced from one sample in a study of shared T cell receptors in the human thymus. The protocol was immunoSEQ multiplex PCR, while the TCRdb copy is restricted to in-frame clones and leaves out a portion. The sample includes hundreds of thousands of clones, about 95% of them seen just once. The specimen sequenced was thymocytes. These receptors were collected from a human donor.

The J gene is TRBJ2-7, the V gene TRBV7-2; maybe TRBD2 (6 bases). Looked up from germline, CDR1 is SGHTA and CDR2 is FQGNSA. The CDR3 covers 15 residues. Trimming left V 1 base short and J 1 base short, with 11 bases between. This chain's CDR3 is CASSLEGRGSYEQYF. CDR3 nucleotide sequence: TGTGCCAGCAGCTTAGAGGGGCGGGGATCCTACGAGCAGTACTTC. The whole variable domain, filled in from reference TRBV7-2 and TRBJ2-7, reads GAGVSQSPSNKVTEKGKDVELRCDPISGHTALYWYRQSLGQGLEFLIYFQGNSAPDKSGLPSDRFSAERTGGSVSTLTIQRTQQEDSAVYLCASSLEGRGSYEQYFGPGTRLTVT.

Turning to this clone: The DNA is left out, because the CDR3 cannot be placed on it with certainty; the CDR3 is given as TCRdb lists it. V is TRBV7-9 and J is TRBJ2-3; the table's D call, TRBD2, has no DNA check behind it. CDR1 and CDR2 from the germline V gene are SEHNR and FQNEAQ (reference sequence). A total of 16 residues make up the CDR3, ends included. The CDR3 loop reads CASSFLWGEPTDTQYF.

The V call is TRBV21-1, the J call TRBJ2-7; TRBD1 is taken as the D call from the table, unchecked against the DNA. TRBV21-1 is a pseudogene segment. The CDR3 covers 14 residues. For the CDR3, the DNA is TGTGCCAGCAGCAAACCTGACAGCTTCTACGAGCAGTACTTC. Protein: CASSKPDSFYEQYF.